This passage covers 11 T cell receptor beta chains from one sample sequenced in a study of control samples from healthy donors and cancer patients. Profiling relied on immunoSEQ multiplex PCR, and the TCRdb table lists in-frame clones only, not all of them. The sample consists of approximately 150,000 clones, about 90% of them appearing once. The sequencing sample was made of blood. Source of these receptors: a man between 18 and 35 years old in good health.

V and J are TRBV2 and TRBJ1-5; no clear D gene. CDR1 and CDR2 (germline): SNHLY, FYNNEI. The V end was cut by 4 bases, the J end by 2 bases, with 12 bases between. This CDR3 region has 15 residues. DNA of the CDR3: TGTGCCAGCAGTGTATGGATATTTGGCAATCAGCCCCAGCATTTT. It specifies CASSVWIFGNQPQHF.

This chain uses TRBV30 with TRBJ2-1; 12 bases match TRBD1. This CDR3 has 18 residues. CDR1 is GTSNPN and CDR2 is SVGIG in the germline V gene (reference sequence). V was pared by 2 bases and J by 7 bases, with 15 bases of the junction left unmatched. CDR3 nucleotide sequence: TGTGCCTGGAGTTTTTACCCGGGACAGGGGGCGCGATGGAATGAGCAGTTCTTC. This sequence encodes CAWSFYPGQGARWNEQFF.

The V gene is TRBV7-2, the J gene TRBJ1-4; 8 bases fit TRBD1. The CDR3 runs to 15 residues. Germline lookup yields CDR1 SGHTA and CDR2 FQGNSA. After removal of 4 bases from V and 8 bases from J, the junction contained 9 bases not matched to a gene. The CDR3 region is CASSSEGQGGEKLFF. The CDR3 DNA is TGTGCCAGCAGCTCGGAAGGACAGGGTGGAGAAAAACTGTTTTTT.

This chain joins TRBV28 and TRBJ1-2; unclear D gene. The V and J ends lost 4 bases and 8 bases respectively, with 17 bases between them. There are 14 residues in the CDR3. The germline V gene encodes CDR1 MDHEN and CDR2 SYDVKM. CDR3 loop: CASSSGLGRRGYTF. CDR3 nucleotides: TGTGCCAGCAGTTCTGGCCTCGGGCGTCGAGGCTACACCTTC.

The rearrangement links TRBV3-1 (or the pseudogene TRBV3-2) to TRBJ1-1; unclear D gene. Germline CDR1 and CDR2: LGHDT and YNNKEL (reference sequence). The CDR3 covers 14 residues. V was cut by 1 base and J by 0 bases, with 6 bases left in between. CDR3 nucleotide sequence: TGTGCCAGCAGCCAAGTACAGATGAACACTGAAGCTTTCTTT. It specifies CASSQVQMNTEAFF.

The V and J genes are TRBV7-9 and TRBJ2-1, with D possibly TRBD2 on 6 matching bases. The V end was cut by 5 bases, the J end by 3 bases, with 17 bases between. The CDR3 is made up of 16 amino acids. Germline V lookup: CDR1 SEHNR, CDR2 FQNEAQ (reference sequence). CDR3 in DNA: TGTGCCAGCAGCCAGACTAGTTCGAGTTTCTACAATGAGCAGTTCTTC. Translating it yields CASSQTSSSFYNEQFF.

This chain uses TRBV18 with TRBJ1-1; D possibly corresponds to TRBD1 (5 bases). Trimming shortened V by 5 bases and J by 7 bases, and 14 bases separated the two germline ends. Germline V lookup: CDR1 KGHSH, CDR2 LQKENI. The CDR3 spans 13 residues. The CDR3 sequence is CASSTQEGLEAFF. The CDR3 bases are TGTGCCAGCTCAACACAGGAGGGCCTTGAAGCTTTCTTT.

The CDR3 region is CASRRSEDGSYEQYF. The CDR3, as DNA: TGTGCCAGCAGGCGATCAGAGGACGGATCCTACGAGCAGTACTTC. V usage is TRBV6-5 and J usage is TRBJ2-7; D gene ambiguous. This CDR3 region has 15 residues. Germline V gene data show CDR1 as MNHEY and CDR2 as SVGAGI. Trimming shortened V by 6 bases and J by 1 base, and 16 bases separated the two germline ends.

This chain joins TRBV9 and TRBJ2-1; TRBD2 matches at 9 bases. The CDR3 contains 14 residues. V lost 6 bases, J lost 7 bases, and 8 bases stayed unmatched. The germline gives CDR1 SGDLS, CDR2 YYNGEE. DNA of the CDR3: TGTGCCAGCACGGGAGGACTAGCGCTTAATGAGCAGTTCTTC. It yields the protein CASTGGLALNEQFF.

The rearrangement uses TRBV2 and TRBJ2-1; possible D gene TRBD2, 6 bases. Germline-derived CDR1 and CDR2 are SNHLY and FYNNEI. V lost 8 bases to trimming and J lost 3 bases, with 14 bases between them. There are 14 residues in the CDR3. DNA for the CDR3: TGTGCCAGCGGAGGGGCTAGTGTCTACAATGAGCAGTTCTTC. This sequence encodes CASGGASVYNEQFF.

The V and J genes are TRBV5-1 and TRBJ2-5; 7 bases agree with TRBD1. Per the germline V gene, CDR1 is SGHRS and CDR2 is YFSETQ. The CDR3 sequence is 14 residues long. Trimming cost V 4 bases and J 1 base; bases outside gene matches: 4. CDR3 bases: TGCGCCAGCAGCACCGGGACAGTCCAAGAGACCCAGTACTTC. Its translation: CASSTGTVQETQYF.